Sequencing of this T cell receptor (beta chain) was carried out in a study of neoadjuvant anti-PD-1 for oral cavity cancer (dated by TCRdb to the early 2020s). Regarding the research as a whole: Before undergoing curative-intent surgical resection, most patients got three to four biweekly nivolumab doses at 3 mg/kg. The parent correlative cohort included some twelve patients, with a 33% response rate. A fourth nivolumab dose was given around day 43 to patients without progression, and definitive surgical resection was performed in those patients on days 50-56. Patients with complete response, partial response or stable disease by RECIST 1.1 were defined as responders, whereas patients with progression were defined as non-responders. Results the study describes overall, beyond this receptor: After neoadjuvant nivolumab, non-responders showed significantly higher T cell clonality (Gini index) in PBMCs than responders did. TCR analyses included only a few patients per response group, and the authors called for larger cohorts for validation. Higher pretreatment blood TCRbeta clonality and lower post-treatment tumor TCRbeta clonality were correlated with higher pretreatment blood Treg/Th17 ratios.

On this clone itself: What this receptor recognizes is not known. Qualities for individual bases were not recorded, and no much larger clone is one base off.

For deep sequencing, PBMC libraries mostly used approximately 500 ng of input genomic DNA, with six replicates for each sample. The immunoSEQ hsTCRbeta kit was used to prepare TCRbeta libraries, following the manufacturer's instructions. The completed libraries were mixed into a single pool at 3 nM, then sequenced with an Illumina NovaSeq 6000 S4 flow cell. The study's processing was this. The immunoSEQ Analyzer handled quality control and preprocessing of the raw data. The analysis was restricted to productive rearrangements, with each unique CDR3 amino acid sequence defining a clonotype. Repertoire clonality was estimated as the Gini-Simpson index, which was calculated using the R package tcR. Gini indices were compared with Student's t test, and associations with tumor size change were assessed by Pearson correlation. TCRdb took over this immuneACCESS table, retaining in-frame rearrangements with V and J assigned. Such tables are incomplete; in checked studies, under half of the missing clones stem from an unresolved V gene, and the remainder is unexplained. D and trimming come from the DNA, and the V and J calls and clone size come from that table. This sample gives about 72,000 clones in total; around 83% of them show up just once. The ten largest clones capture less than 4% of the sample.

The CDR3 covers 12 residues, taking in both the cysteine and the phenylalanine. Here the CDR3 DNA is all that survives: 36 bases in frame from base 1. At the junction V is shortened by 4 bases and J by 7 bases, with 10 bases in between. The germline V gene sets CDR1 to MGHRA and CDR2 to YSYEKL. In the paper's terms, the time point label means: before neoadjuvant nivolumab. The patients had newly diagnosed stage II-IVA oral cavity squamous cell carcinoma and had not received any prior systemic or radiation treatment. The cohort was composed of patients with HPV-negative, locally advanced oral cavity squamous cell carcinoma. Peripheral blood mononuclear cells were analyzed directly, without maintenance or expansion in culture. The samples were obtained from a longitudinal correlative study of a single-arm phase II trial testing neoadjuvant nivolumab in oral cavity squamous cell carcinoma. Subject-matched pre- and post-treatment PBMCs and tumors from three responders and three non-responders were subjected to genomic DNA-based TCRbeta sequencing. Peripheral blood mononuclear cells were collected before nivolumab treatment and were collected again after treatment, at the time of surgery. The Maxwell RSC DNA from Cells kit was used to isolate genomic DNA from PBMCs.

The TCR was taken from a person aged 35-79 years with oral cavity squamous cell carcinoma. This chain is built from TRBV4-1 and TRBJ1-2; no D gene is confidently identified. The starting material was PBMCs, obtained before nivolumab (anti-PD-1) treatment. The CDR3 region reads CASSLSMSGYTF. The DNA reads TGCGCCAGCAGCCTTTCTATGAGTGGCTACACCTTC.